The T cell receptor beta chain described here comes from a study of blood T cell repertoires in COVID-19. Overall study context: Samples came from the United States, Italy and Spain, spanning acute and convalescent COVID-19. Sources were T cells, B-cell-depleted T cells, or PBMCs; the material itself was cDNA or gDNA.

Germline assignment: CDR1 SEHNR and CDR2 FQNEAQ (reference sequence). V was pared by 8 bases and J by 3 bases, with 11 bases between. The CDR3 contains 12 residues. In the original workflow: Amplification with reference gene primers provided the estimates of nucleated cell counts. The assay was immunoSEQ multiplex PCR, and TCRdb's table has in-frame clones only and misses some. That table is the source of V, J and clone size, and D and trimming were worked out from the DNA. The repertoire holds about 180,000 clones, approximately 88% seen once, with roughly 4.2% in the top ten. V and J are TRBV7-9 and TRBJ2-7; the D is unclear. Sequenced sample: peripheral blood. This TCR came from a woman in her twenties or thirties with acute or convalescent COVID-19. Written as DNA, the CDR3 is TGTGCCAGCGGCACCACCGACTACGAGCAGTACTTC. Its protein product is CASGTTDYEQYF.